This T cell receptor (beta chain) stems from a study of HIV-infected patients and healthy controls. General study results and limits: HIV-associated CDR3 frequencies dropped significantly during therapy; CMV-associated ones, mostly rising, changed nonsignificantly. Healthy controls shared more CDR3 sequences between individuals than HIV-infected patients did.

Whole blood was used without fractionation, so all unsorted peripheral T cells were included. This clonotype was observed many times. Its antigen is currently unknown. Trimming took 0 bases from V and 5 from J, leaving 11 bases between them. The CDR3 runs 14 residues. CDR1 SGHRS and CDR2 YFSETQ come from the germline V gene. Reverse transcription used roughly 450 ng RNA and constant-region primers for alpha and beta. Alpha and beta chain libraries were made separately by chain-specific third strand synthesis with multiplexing indices. From the 5' RACE reads, TCRdb called clonotypes with MiXCR, one entry per CDR3 protein. Of roughly 25,000 distinct CDR3 sequences listed, 8.5% to 9% are singletons.

This TCR came from an adult in good health. V gene TRBV5-1 combines with J gene TRBJ1-1, with a possible D match to TRBD1 (5 bases). The sequencing input was blood. The CDR3 spells CASSLGGGGTEAFF. The CDR3 coding sequence is TGCGCCAGCAGCTTGGGTGGCGGGGGGACTGAAGCTTTCTTT.